This T cell receptor beta chain was found in a study of T cell repertoires in cytomegalovirus infection. Looking at the study overall: As its CMV epitopes, the study selected recently identified HLA-C-restricted and well-studied HLA-B-restricted targets.

One entry per CDR3 protein, called by TCRdb with MiXCR from the reads. The sample has approximately 1,000,000 distinct CDR3 sequences; approximately 31% are singletons. Study-level points and caveats: The ex vivo response was dominated by HLA-C-restricted CMV-specific TCR beta clonotypes.

The CDR3 sequence is 16 residues long. The germline CDR1 and CDR2 sequences are SGHAT and FQNNGV. V was clipped by 5 bases and J by 0 bases, with 15 bases between them. Comments on this clonotype: Its specificity is not known.

The sample consisted of cultured CD8+ T cells from PBMCs, taken from culture after CMV antigen stimulation. The rearrangement uses TRBV11-2 and TRBJ2-3; weak D call: TRBD2 (7 bases). This sequence was found in a human donor in good health (CMV status not recorded). Some clones in this sample may be carry-over from other donors' samples. The CDR3 is CASSREGGGSTDTQYF. In DNA form, the CDR3 reads TGTGCCAGCAGCAGAGAAGGGGGGGGTAGCACAGATACGCAGTATTTT. Using reference TRBV11-2 and TRBJ2-3 for the parts outside the CDR3, the full variable domain is EAGVAQSPRYKIIEKRQSVAFWCNPISGHATLYWYQQILGQGPKLLIQFQNNGVVDDSQLPKDRFSAERLKGVDSTLKIQPAKLEDSAVYLCASSREGGGSTDTQYFGPGTRLTVL.